These 23 T cell receptor beta chains came from one sample sequenced in a study of CD8 T cells in ankylosing spondylitis. Study-wide points: For ankylosing spondylitis blood, a TCR beta motif of fewer than 10 highly homologous variants appeared characteristic.

What these receptors recognize is not known. TCRdb called the 5' RACE reads again in MiXCR, with one record for every CDR3 protein. Of under 950,000 distinct CDR3 sequences listed, over 15% are singletons. The sequencing sample was made of blood, either unsorted or a sorted T cell fraction (not recorded which). The receptors come from a male donor with ankylosing spondylitis.

The chain links TRBV12-3 or TRBV12-4 to TRBJ1-1, with a tentative D call TRBD1 (5 bases). This CDR3 is 14 amino acids long. The ends were cut back, 6 bases at V and 1 base at J, with 12 bases in the middle. The CDR3 reads CASSPPTANTEAFF. The CDR3 DNA sequence: TGTGCCAGCAGCCCCCCGACAGCGAACACTGAAGCTTTCTTT.

The CDR3 sequence is CASSPNDAGTGTDTQYF. In nucleotides, the CDR3 is TGCGCCAGCAGCCCGAATGACGCCGGGACAGGCACAGATACGCAGTATTTT. The rearrangement joins TRBV4-1 to TRBJ2-3; TRBD1 aligns across 7 bases. Germline CDR1 reads MGHRA; CDR2 reads YSYEKL. The CDR3 contains 17 residues. Unmatched junction bases numbered 11, after V lost 4 bases and J lost 1 base.

V gene TRBV20-1 combines with J gene TRBJ2-1; possible D gene TRBD2, 5 bases. The V gene lost 3 bases and the J gene lost 9 bases, with 9 bases spanning the gap. The germline V gene encodes CDR1 DFQATT and CDR2 SNEGSKA (reference sequence). The CDR3 is 11 residues long. The CDR3 coding sequence is TGCAGTGCTAGCGGGGTGGGTGAGCAGTTCTTC. This translates into CSASGVGEQFF.

The V call is TRBV5-1, the J call TRBJ1-1; D not resolved. Trimming pared 0 bases from V and 11 bases from J, leaving 11 bases between. Germline assignment: CDR1 SGHRS and CDR2 YFSETQ. The CDR3 has 12 residues. The CDR3 spells CASSLARGDAFF. The CDR3 DNA is TGCGCCAGCAGCTTGGCCCGGGGTGATGCTTTCTTT.

This clonotype was seen a few times. This chain joins TRBV6-5 and TRBJ2-7, with 9 bases identical to TRBD1. The CDR3 extends over 14 amino acids. Germline V gene data show CDR1 as MNHEY and CDR2 as SVGAGI. Germline trimming cut 4 bases from V and 5 bases from J; bases unmatched to any gene: 6. The CDR3 DNA follows: TGTGCCAGCAGTTTCGGGGACAGGGAAGACGAGCAGTACTTC. It translates to CASSFGDREDEQYF.

This clonotype came up a few times. The chain links TRBV13 to TRBJ2-1; D may be TRBD1 (7 bases). CDR3 length equals 17 residues. Per the germline V gene, CDR1 is PRHDT and CDR2 is FYEKMQ (reference sequence). The V and J ends lost 2 bases and 4 bases respectively, with 18 bases between them. The CDR3 nucleotides are TGTGCCAGCAGCTTACTTTTAGGGCAGGGGGGATACAATGAGCAGTTCTTC. It codes for CASSLLLGQGGYNEQFF. Together with reference TRBV13 and TRBJ2-1, the CDR3 gives the full variable domain: AAGVIQSPRHLIKEKRETATLKCYPIPRHDTVYWYQQGPGQDPQFLISFYEKMQSDKGSIPDRFSAQQFSDYHSELNMSSLELGDSALYFCASSLLLGQGGYNEQFFGPGTRLTVL.

J is TRBJ2-5 and V is TRBV20-1; TRBD1 or TRBD2 may be the D gene (5 bases each). The germline V gene has CDR1 DFQATT and CDR2 SNEGSKA (reference sequence). V lost 0 bases and J lost 0, with 11 bases in between. The CDR3 has 15 amino acids. The CDR3 protein is CSAREDGTYQETQYF. CDR3 in DNA: TGCAGTGCTAGAGAGGACGGGACGTACCAAGAGACCCAGTACTTC.

The chain links TRBV14 to TRBJ1-4; 10 bases are shared with TRBD1. CDR1 and CDR2 (germline): SGHDN, FVKESK. CDR3 length equals 16 residues. The ends lost 3 bases at V and 6 bases at J; junction bases unmatched: 7. CDR3 sequence reads: CASSHSPGTGDEKLFF. DNA for the CDR3: TGTGCCAGCAGCCATTCCCCCGGGACAGGGGATGAAAAACTGTTTTTT.

The CDR3 spells CASSPRTGDTYNEQFF. CDR3 bases: TGTGCCAGCTCACCCCGGACAGGGGACACCTACAATGAGCAGTTCTTC. V is TRBV18 and J is TRBJ2-1; 9 positions agree with TRBD1. CDR1 and CDR2 from the germline V gene are KGHSH and LQKENI. Unmatched junction bases numbered 5, after V lost 3 bases and J lost 2 bases. This CDR3 comprises 16 residues. Based on the CDR3 plus reference TRBV18 and TRBJ2-1, the full variable domain is NAGVMQNPRHLVRRRGQEARLRCSPMKGHSHVYWYRQLPEEGLKFMVYLQKENIIDESGMPKERFSAEFPKEGPSILRIQQVVRGDSAAYFCASSPRTGDTYNEQFFGPGTRLTVL.

V and J are TRBV12-3 or TRBV12-4 and TRBJ1-1, with a tentative D call TRBD1 (6 bases). V lost 5 bases, J lost 4 bases, and 17 bases lay in between. The CDR3 loop spans 15 amino acids. The CDR3 reads CASSPGGGLITEAFF. CDR3 bases: TGTGCCAGCAGTCCTGGGGGGGGGCTCATCACTGAAGCTTTCTTT.

The table lists this clonotype with a few counts. The chain recombines TRBV30 with TRBJ2-3; D gene uncertain. This CDR3 has 11 residues. Germline CDR1 GTSNPN, CDR2 SVGIG (reference sequence). V was trimmed by 3 bases and J by 2 bases, leaving 3 bases between them. The CDR3 nucleotides read TGTGCCTGGAGAGACACAGATACGCAGTATTTT. Its translation is CAWRDTDTQYF.

The chain is built from TRBV7-3 and TRBJ2-7; 13 bases agree with TRBD2. Per the germline V gene, CDR1 is SGHTA and CDR2 is FQGTGA. The J segment lost 5 bases and the V segment lost 5 bases, leaving 3 bases of the junction unmatched. The CDR3 spans 14 residues. Here the CDR3 reads CASSPGLAGHEQYF. For the CDR3, the DNA is TGTGCCAGCAGCCCGGGACTAGCGGGACACGAGCAGTACTTC.

This clonotype occurred a few times. This rearrangement joins TRBV29-1 to TRBJ2-5, with TRBD2 identical over 7 bases. V dropped 6 bases and J dropped 2; count of bases not matched to a gene: 15. Germline-derived CDR1 and CDR2 are SQVTM and ANQGSEA. This CDR3 contains 16 residues. In nucleotides, the CDR3 is TGCAGCGTCCGCCCGCGGGGGTTAGGCAATCAAGAGACCCAGTACTTC. Translation: CSVRPRGLGNQETQYF.

The J gene is TRBJ1-6, the V gene TRBV11-2; D is possibly TRBD1 (5 bases). CDR1 is SGHAT, CDR2 FQNNGV, per germline. V shed 5 bases and J shed 9 bases, with 8 bases lying between them. The CDR3 spans 12 residues. The CDR3: CASSEGPSPLHF. In nucleotides, the CDR3 is TGTGCCAGCAGCGAGGGACCTTCACCCCTCCACTTT.

The J gene is TRBJ2-1, the V gene TRBV29-1; D uncertain. The germline V gene has CDR1 SQVTM and CDR2 ANQGSEA. The CDR3 has 12 amino acids. V was clipped by 2 bases and J by 6 bases, with 8 bases between them. The CDR3 DNA sequence: TGCAGCGTTGAAAGAGGCAGCAATGAGCAGTTCTTC. The encoded protein is CSVERGSNEQFF.

This clonotype came up a few times. This rearrangement joins TRBV12-3 or TRBV12-4 to TRBJ2-3; a weak D match, TRBD2 (6 bases). The length of the CDR3 is 15 residues. Trimming removed 4 bases at V and 1 base at J, with 12 bases between. The CDR3 reads CASSYGGTGTDTQYF. DNA for the CDR3: TGTGCCAGCAGTTACGGCGGGACGGGCACAGATACGCAGTATTTT.

This clonotype was seen only a few times. The chain is built from TRBV24-1 and TRBJ2-5; D call uncertain. Per the germline V gene, CDR1 is KGHDR and CDR2 is SFDVKD. V shed 0 bases and J shed 4 bases, with 8 bases lying between them. CDR3 length: 14 amino acids. In DNA, the CDR3 is TGTGCCACCAGTGATTTGACTGCCCCAGAGACCCAGTACTTC. Its translation: CATSDLTAPETQYF.

The table lists this clonotype with a few counts. The junction departs from germline at one end; a sequencing error may be responsible. The V gene is TRBV7-3, the J gene TRBJ2-7; 8 bases map to TRBD1. Germline lookup yields CDR1 SGHTA and CDR2 FQGTGA. This CDR3 is 15 amino acids long. CDR3 DNA: TGTGCCAGCAGCTCTTCCGGGACAGGCTCCCACGAGCAGTACTTC. Its translation: CASSSSGTGSHEQYF.

This clonotype was picked up a small number of times. The rearrangement joins TRBV6-1 to TRBJ2-2; TRBD1 matches 8 bases. Germline assignment: CDR1 MNHNS and CDR2 SASEGT. Trimming removed 8 bases from V and 6 bases from J; junction bases left unmatched: 5. This CDR3 contains 13 residues. CDR3 sequence reads: CASARGPAGELFF. The CDR3 bases are TGTGCCAGCGCCAGGGGGCCTGCCGGGGAGCTGTTTTTT.

The chain has TRBV4-1 and TRBJ2-5; D is ambiguous. The V end lost 0 bases, the J end lost 3 bases, and 11 bases lay between the germline ends. Germline V gene data show CDR1 as MGHRA and CDR2 as YSYEKL. The CDR3 spans 15 residues. In DNA, the CDR3 is TGCGCCAGCAGCCAAGACGCGGCCACAAAAGAGACCCAGTACTTC. It translates to CASSQDAATKETQYF.

The chain employs TRBV29-1 and TRBJ1-2, with D unresolved. V was shortened by 3 bases and J by 7 bases, with 21 bases between the two germline ends. The CDR3 has 15 amino acids. Per germline, CDR1 SQVTM and CDR2 ANQGSEA. For the CDR3, the DNA is TGCAGCGTTGATTCAGAAACCCTTGCTACTAGTGGCTACACCTTC. This sequence encodes CSVDSETLATSGYTF.

The rearrangement links TRBV6-1 to TRBJ2-1; 8 bases map to TRBD2. The ends lost 2 bases at V and 3 bases at J; junction bases unmatched: 6. Per germline, CDR1 MNHNS and CDR2 SASEGT. The CDR3 runs to 16 residues. This CDR3 is CASSETVSGSYNEQFF. CDR3 DNA sequence: TGTGCCAGCAGTGAAACGGTGAGCGGGAGCTACAATGAGCAGTTCTTC.

V and J are TRBV12-3 or TRBV12-4 and TRBJ2-5; 7 bases agree with TRBD1. J was trimmed by 3 bases and V by 5 bases; bases with no gene match: 15. This CDR3 spans 17 amino acids. In DNA, the CDR3 is TGTGCCAGCAGTCCAGCCTCGTCCGGGACAGCCGAAGAGACCCAGTACTTC. Protein sequence: CASSPASSGTAEETQYF.